Listed below are T cell receptor beta chains from one sample, sequenced in a study of response to subunit inactivated influenza vaccine. TCRdb fed the RT-PCR reads into MiXCR, producing one record per CDR3 protein. The profile shows 500,000 to 600,000 distinct CDR3 sequences, less than 10% of them singletons. Material: PBMCs from blood, obtained about 23 months after vaccination. Source of these receptors: a man between 50 and 69 years old who received an inactivated influenza vaccine. Each CDR3 is given with its conserved first and last residue. The D gene is left open where the match is weak. Not all rows give a size; the values are once, few, many and, for expanded clones, a class.

clone_size d_call j_call v_call cdr3_aa cdr3_nt
few TRBD2 TRBJ2-7 TRBV5-1 CASSYSGTSGSYEQYF TGCGCCAGCAGCTATTCCGGGACTAGCGGCTCCTACGAGCAGTACTTC
few . TRBJ2-7 TRBV6-1 CASSEDGGPYEQYF TGTGCCAGCAGTGAAGATGGGGGGCCCTACGAGCAGTACTTC
few TRBD1 TRBJ1-5 TRBV19 CASSVTGGGQPQHF TGTGCCAGTAGTGTTACAGGGGGTGGACAGCCCCAGCATTTT
many TRBD1 TRBJ2-1 TRBV5-1 CASTDRPGQGTHEQFF TGCGCCAGCACCGATCGTCCGGGACAGGGGACGCATGAGCAGTTCTTC
few . TRBJ2-2 TRBV12-3/TRBV12-4 CASTTRTVNTGELFF TGTGCCAGCACCACCAGGACGGTGAACACCGGGGAGCTGTTTTTT
few . TRBJ2-2 TRBV4-2 CASSQDFGGGLSGELFF TGTGCCAGCAGCCAAGATTTTGGCGGGGGCTTGTCCGGGGAGCTGTTTTTT
. TRBD2 TRBJ2-1 TRBV15 CATSRDKGLANEQFF TGTGCCACCAGCAGAGATAAGGGACTAGCGAATGAGCAGTTCTTC
. TRBD1 TRBJ2-3 TRBV12-3/TRBV12-4 CASSFWDRGTDTQYF TGTGCCAGCAGTTTCTGGGACAGAGGGACAGATACGCAGTATTTT
many TRBD2 TRBJ2-1 TRBV29-1 CSASGGSYNEQFF TGCAGCGCTTCGGGGGGGTCCTACAATGAGCAGTTCTTC
. . TRBJ2-1 TRBV6-1 CASSWTDNEQFF TGTGCCAGCAGCTGGACCGACAATGAGCAGTTCTTC
. . TRBJ2-4 TRBV29-1 CSVESFRSNIQYF TGCAGCGTTGAAAGTTTCAGGTCAAACATTCAGTACTTC
few . TRBJ1-6 TRBV30 CAWSVPGRANSPLHF TGTGCCTGGAGTGTACCGGGACGGGCTAATTCACCCCTCCACTTT
once . TRBJ2-5 TRBV4-1 CAGSQDLGPAKETQYF TGCGCCGGCAGCCAAGATCTCGGGCCAGCCAAGGAGACCCAGTACTTC
. . TRBJ1-6 TRBV6-6 CASSPPESPLHF TGTGCCAGCAGTCCACCGGAATCACCCCTCCACTTT
few TRBD2 TRBJ2-7 TRBV20-1 CSARGTSGRSREQYF TGCAGTGCTAGAGGGACTAGCGGGAGGTCACGCGAGCAGTACTTC
few TRBD2 TRBJ2-2 TRBV5-1 CASSSQTSGGGELFF TGCGCCAGCAGCTCGCAGACTAGCGGGGGCGGGGAGCTGTTTTTT
. . TRBJ2-1 TRBV5-5 CASSSGPSWRDSNEQFF TGTGCCAGCAGCTCCGGACCCTCCTGGAGGGACAGCAATGAGCAGTTCTTC